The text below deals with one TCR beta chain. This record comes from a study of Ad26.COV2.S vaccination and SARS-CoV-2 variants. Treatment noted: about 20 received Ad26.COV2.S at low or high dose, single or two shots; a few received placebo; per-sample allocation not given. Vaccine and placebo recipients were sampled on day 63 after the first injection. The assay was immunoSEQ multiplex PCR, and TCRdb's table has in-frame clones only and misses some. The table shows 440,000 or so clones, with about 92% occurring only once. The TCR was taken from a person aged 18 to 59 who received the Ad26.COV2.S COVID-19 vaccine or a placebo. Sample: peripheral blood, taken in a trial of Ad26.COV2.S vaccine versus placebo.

The CDR3 protein is CASSYSPGLSEQFF. The CDR3 DNA sequence: TGTGCCAGCAGTTACTCGCCGGGACTATCCGAGCAGTTCTTC. The V call is TRBV6-5, the J call TRBJ2-1; 7 nucleotides match TRBD2. V lost 0 bases, J lost 10 bases, and 6 bases stayed unmatched. The CDR3 has 14 amino acids. Germline CDR1 MNHEY, CDR2 SVGAGI.